These T cell receptor beta chains were read from a single sample in a study of spatial heterogeneity in lung cancer. TCRdb re-derived calls from the 5' RACE reads in MiXCR, one entry per CDR3 protein. Of more than 95,000 distinct CDR3 sequences in the sample, about 12% were seen once. Source: PBMCs, taken at follow-up. Receptors were obtained from a male donor with early-stage non-small cell lung cancer. Both conserved end residues are part of each CDR3. Each record gives: CDR3 DNA, CDR3 protein, J gene, clone size, D gene, V gene. A D gene is named only where the DNA matches it firmly. Expanded clones are given a class, and other clones once, few, many or no size at all.

cdr3_nt: TGTGCCAGCAGTGACGGCCGGGGGGTCAATCAGCCCCAGCATTTT
cdr3_aa: CASSDGRGVNQPQHF
j_call: TRBJ1-5
clone_size: -
d_call: -
v_call: TRBV2

cdr3_nt: TGTGCCAGTCATATTGGGGACAGCCCTAATCAGCCCCAGCATTTT
cdr3_aa: CASHIGDSPNQPQHF
j_call: TRBJ1-5
clone_size: -
d_call: TRBD1
v_call: TRBV12-3/TRBV12-4

cdr3_nt: TGCGCCACGACAGGATACAACTATGGCTACACCTTC
cdr3_aa: CATTGYNYGYTF
j_call: TRBJ1-2
clone_size: few
d_call: -
v_call: TRBV4-1

cdr3_nt: TGCGCCAGCAGCTTGGCGAACAGGGAGGATGAAAAACTGTTTTTT
cdr3_aa: CASSLANREDEKLFF
j_call: TRBJ1-4
clone_size: few
d_call: -
v_call: TRBV5-1

cdr3_nt: TGCGCCAGCAGCGCGGAAGCGGGGCACCCTCCTGAGCAGTTCTTC
cdr3_aa: CASSAEAGHPPEQFF
j_call: TRBJ2-1
clone_size: -
d_call: TRBD2
v_call: TRBV5-1

cdr3_nt: TGCAGTGCGTCGGACAGCTTTAATCAGCCCCAGCATTTT
cdr3_aa: CSASDSFNQPQHF
j_call: TRBJ1-5
clone_size: many
d_call: -
v_call: TRBV20-1

cdr3_nt: TGTGCTAGCAGCCCCGGACAGGGAAGCACAGATACGCAGTATTTT
cdr3_aa: CASSPGQGSTDTQYF
j_call: TRBJ2-3
clone_size: many
d_call: TRBD1
v_call: TRBV7-7

cdr3_nt: TGTGCCAGCAGCTTATGGCGGGGGGACCAAGAGACCCAGTACTTC
cdr3_aa: CASSLWRGDQETQYF
j_call: TRBJ2-5
clone_size: many
d_call: TRBD2
v_call: TRBV7-2

cdr3_nt: TGTGCCAGCAGCCATTTAACCAGGGGCGTCACCGGGGAGCTGTTTTTT
cdr3_aa: CASSHLTRGVTGELFF
j_call: TRBJ2-2
clone_size: many
d_call: -
v_call: TRBV27

cdr3_nt: TGTGCCAGCAGCTTGGCCTCGGTTAGCCAAGAGACCCAGTACTTC
cdr3_aa: CASSLASVSQETQYF
j_call: TRBJ2-5
clone_size: few
d_call: -
v_call: TRBV5-4

cdr3_nt: TGTGCCACCAGCGAGGGGAGCACAGATACGCAGTATTTT
cdr3_aa: CATSEGSTDTQYF
j_call: TRBJ2-3
clone_size: many
d_call: -
v_call: TRBV24-1

cdr3_nt: TGTGCCATCAGTGGGGGCGGATACAATGAGCAGTTCTTC
cdr3_aa: CAISGGGYNEQFF
j_call: TRBJ2-1
clone_size: medium-sized
d_call: -
v_call: TRBV10-3

cdr3_nt: TGTGCCAGCAGCTTACGAAGCGGCAGAGATACGCAGTATTTT
cdr3_aa: CASSLRSGRDTQYF
j_call: TRBJ2-3
clone_size: few
d_call: -
v_call: TRBV7-2

cdr3_nt: TGCGCCAGCAGCTTGGAGGGCAGGGGACGGGCAGATACGCAGTATTTT
cdr3_aa: CASSLEGRGRADTQYF
j_call: TRBJ2-3
clone_size: -
d_call: -
v_call: TRBV5-1

cdr3_nt: TGTGCCAGCAGCTTTGTACCCGGGGAGCTGTTTTTT
cdr3_aa: CASSFVPGELFF
j_call: TRBJ2-2
clone_size: -
d_call: -
v_call: TRBV7-2

cdr3_nt: TGTGCCAGCTCACCAACCAGGGGGACAGATTATGAAAAACTGTTTTTT
cdr3_aa: CASSPTRGTDYEKLFF
j_call: TRBJ1-4
clone_size: -
d_call: TRBD1
v_call: TRBV18

cdr3_nt: TGTGCCAGCACCCCTAGCGGGGGCTTCCACAATGAGCAGTTCTTC
cdr3_aa: CASTPSGGFHNEQFF
j_call: TRBJ2-1
clone_size: -
d_call: TRBD2
v_call: TRBV7-2

cdr3_nt: TGTGCCAGCAGCGTAGGCCAGGGACTCTCCTACGAGCAGTACTTC
cdr3_aa: CASSVGQGLSYEQYF
j_call: TRBJ2-7
clone_size: -
d_call: -
v_call: TRBV9

cdr3_nt: TGTGCCAGCAGCCAAAGGACACATAGCTCTGGGGCCAACGTCCTGACTTTC
cdr3_aa: CASSQRTHSSGANVLTF
j_call: TRBJ2-6
clone_size: -
d_call: -
v_call: TRBV11-3

cdr3_nt: TGTGCCAGCAGCCCTACCGGACAGGGTGGGGAGACCCAGTACTTC
cdr3_aa: CASSPTGQGGETQYF
j_call: TRBJ2-5
clone_size: few
d_call: TRBD1
v_call: TRBV7-2

cdr3_nt: TGTGCCAGCAGCCAAGGGGCAGCAAATTCACCCCTCCACTTT
cdr3_aa: CASSQGAANSPLHF
j_call: TRBJ1-6
clone_size: -
d_call: -
v_call: TRBV3-1

cdr3_nt: TGTGCCAGCAGCCAAGTGGACGAGCAGTACTTC
cdr3_aa: CASSQVDEQYF
j_call: TRBJ2-7
clone_size: -
d_call: -
v_call: TRBV3-1